This T cell receptor (beta chain) was identified in a study of T cells in Graves' hyperthyroidism and ophthalmopathy. CDR3 size: 10 residues. Germline V gives CDR1 DFQATT, CDR2 SNEGSKA (reference sequence). With 4 bases removed from V and 5 bases from J, the gap between germline ends came to 3 bases. Diagnoses used clinical symptoms, serum thyroxine and TRAb, thyroid ultrasound and orbital computed tomography. From 9 to 10 ml of fresh peripheral blood, PBMCs were isolated. Worth noting for this clonotype: Because the CDR3 is missing its conserved closing phenylalanine or tryptophan, this is likely a read error.

RNA transcripts gave rise to amplified TCR beta CDR3 regions. HTBI primers were employed in a first-round RT-PCR of the TCR CDR3. TCRdb recomputed calls from the multiplex PCR reads with MiXCR, one row per CDR3 protein. The data show 360,000 or so distinct CDR3 sequences, 13% to 15% seen once. The source material was blood. The clonotype was recovered from a woman aged 60 to 75 with Graves' ophthalmopathy. This chain joins TRBV20-1 and TRBJ2-1; D is unclear. Here the CDR3 DNA reads TGCAGTGCTACAAACAATGAGCAGTTCCTC. Translation gives CSATNNEQFL.